The clone carrying this T cell receptor beta chain showed up many times. This specimen belongs to a study of T-cell reconstitution after alpha-beta-depleted transplantation in children. Germline V lookup: CDR1 DFQATT, CDR2 SNEGSKA (reference sequence). V dropped 6 bases and J dropped 0 bases, with 11 bases sitting between them. The CDR3 spans 14 residues. The authors prepared the TCRbeta library with unique molecular identifiers. MiXCR was run by TCRdb on the PCR reads, yielding one entry per CDR3 protein. Altogether nearly 400,000 distinct CDR3 sequences are present, just over 20% being singletons, with the ten largest covering approximately 3.8%.

The sequencing used PBMCs from the stem cell graft donor, collected from the stem cell graft. V and J are TRBV20-1 and TRBJ2-2, with D uncertain. The source is a human donor who donated a stem cell graft to a child with acute myeloid leukemia. Written as DNA, the CDR3 is TGCAGTGCCCCACACCCCGCGAACACCGGGGAGCTGTTTTTT. Translated, it gives CSAPHPANTGELFF.